These 12 T cell receptor beta chains share one sample of origin, sequenced in a study of blood T cell repertoires in COVID-19. TCRdb's copy holds only in-frame clones and misses some; the assay was immunoSEQ multiplex PCR. The sample includes about 42,000 clones, 90% seen only once; the top ten take more than 5.5%. The material sequenced was peripheral blood. The receptors were sampled from a human donor in a cohort sampled during active COVID-19.

J is TRBJ2-5 and V is TRBV15; D remains ambiguous. The CDR3 has 13 residues. CDR1 and CDR2 from the germline V gene are LNHNV and YYDKDF (reference sequence). The V gene lost 0 bases and the J gene lost 1 base, with 3 bases spanning the gap. CDR3 bases: TGTGCCACCAGCAGAGATCGCCAAGAGACCCAGTACTTC. This translates into CATSRDRQETQYF.

The chain is built from TRBV27 and TRBJ1-3; 11 positions agree with TRBD1. In germline, CDR1 is MNHEY, CDR2 SMNVEV (reference sequence). This CDR3 contains 17 residues. The ends lost 5 bases at V and 0 bases at J; junction bases unmatched: 6. This CDR3 reads CASSKDRGPSSGNTIYF. The CDR3 DNA follows: TGTGCCAGCAGTAAGGACAGGGGGCCGAGCTCTGGAAACACCATATATTTT.

The table lists this clone with a count of one. The chain carries TRBV7-3 and TRBJ2-3; 12 positions agree with TRBD2. The CDR3 runs to 17 residues. Germline CDR1 SGHTA, CDR2 FQGTGA. V dropped 1 base and J dropped 4; count of bases not matched to a gene: 6. The CDR3 nucleotides are TGTGCCAGCAGCTTAATGGCTAGCGGGGGGGTTTCAGATACGCAGTATTTT. Its protein is CASSLMASGGVSDTQYF.

V and J are TRBV18 and TRBJ1-2; 7 nucleotides match TRBD1. This CDR3 comprises 14 residues. V lost 2 bases to trimming and J lost 2 bases; unmatched junction nucleotides: 2. Germline CDR1 is KGHSH and CDR2 is LQKENI. The CDR3 here is CASSPTGANYGYTF. In DNA, the CDR3 is TGTGCCAGCTCACCAACAGGGGCGAACTATGGCTACACCTTC. Based on the CDR3 plus reference TRBV18 and TRBJ1-2, the full variable domain is NAGVMQNPRHLVRRRGQEARLRCSPMKGHSHVYWYRQLPEEGLKFMVYLQKENIIDESGMPKERFSAEFPKEGPSILRIQQVVRGDSAAYFCASSPTGANYGYTFGSGTRLTVV.

The rearrangement joins TRBV6-2 or TRBV6-3 to TRBJ2-1; D is possibly TRBD1 (6 bases). The CDR3 length is 12 residues. Germline V CDR1 and CDR2: MNHEY, SVGEGT. With 5 bases removed from V and 15 bases from J, the gap between germline ends came to 17 bases. For the CDR3, the DNA is TGTGCCAGCAGTCGGCGGCAGGGGTCGCGGTTCTTC. It yields the protein CASSRRQGSRFF.

V is TRBV28 and J is TRBJ2-2, with D possibly TRBD1 on 6 matching bases. The CDR3 totals 14 residues. CDR1 is MDHEN and CDR2 is SYDVKM in the germline V gene. Deletions cut 5 bases from V and 1 base from J, with 8 bases between. The CDR3 region has the DNA TGTGCCAGCAGTATCAGGGGGAACACCGGGGAGCTGTTTTTT. Protein sequence: CASSIRGNTGELFF.

The V call is TRBV6-4, the J call TRBJ1-2, with a tentative D call TRBD1 (5 bases). Between the trimmed V and J ends, which lost 1 base and 8 bases, there was a span of 17 bases. Germline values: CDR1 MRHNA, CDR2 SNTAGT. The CDR3 is 15 amino acids. CDR3 DNA sequence: TGTGCCAGCAGTGACTTATTAGGCAGGGACTGGGGCTACACCTTC. As protein: CASSDLLGRDWGYTF.

V usage is TRBV7-6 and J usage is TRBJ1-3, with D perhaps matching TRBD1 (5 bases). This CDR3 contains 16 residues. Germline lookup yields CDR1 SGHVS and CDR2 FNYEAQ. The germline V and J ends were trimmed by 0 bases and 4 bases, with 13 bases remaining between them. The CDR3: CASSLAGSRGGNTIYF. CDR3 nucleotide sequence: TGTGCCAGCAGCTTAGCGGGCAGCCGGGGGGGAAACACCATATATTTT.

V is TRBV5-1 and J is TRBJ1-2, with D tentatively TRBD1 (5 bases). Germline CDR1 and CDR2: SGHRS and YFSETQ. Trimming left V 2 bases short and J 5 bases short, with 10 bases between. The CDR3 covers 13 residues. The DNA of the CDR3 is TGCGCCAGCAGCTTACAGGAGTCTTATGGCTACACCTTC. Its translation is CASSLQESYGYTF.

This chain uses TRBV29-1 with TRBJ2-7; TRBD2 matches 9 bases. Germline assignment: CDR1 SQVTM and CDR2 ANQGSEA. The length of the CDR3 is 13 residues. Trimming cost V 4 bases and J 0 bases; bases outside gene matches: 1. The DNA for the CDR3 is TGCAGCGTTGTTAGCGGGAGCTCCTACGAGCAGTACTTC. Its protein product is CSVVSGSSYEQYF.

The chain has TRBV7-8 and TRBJ1-5, with TRBD1 identical over 7 bases. CDR3 length: 16 residues. Germline-derived CDR1 and CDR2 are SGHVS and FQNEAQ. V lost 1 base and J lost 2; bases outside the gene matches: 5. CDR3 region: CASSLDDRAGNQPQHF. The DNA for the CDR3 is TGTGCCAGCAGCTTAGATGACAGGGCCGGCAATCAGCCCCAGCATTTT.

V and J are TRBV6-6 and TRBJ2-5; a possible D gene is TRBD2 (6 bases). V was pared by 4 bases and J by 4 bases, with 13 bases between. From germline, CDR1 is MNHNY and CDR2 SVGAGI (reference sequence). This CDR3 comprises 14 residues. CDR3 amino acids: CASSLPAEGETQYF. CDR3 nucleotides: TGTGCCAGCAGTTTACCCGCGGAGGGAGAGACCCAGTACTTC.